These 8 T cell receptor beta chains were sequenced from one sample in a study of CD8+ T cells in alopecia areata. Cells that came from pooled cutaneous lymph nodes were sorted using CD4, CD8alpha, NKG2D, NKG2ACE and other markers. cDNA reverse transcribed from extracted RNA served as the sequencing template. Assay used: immunoSEQ multiplex PCR; TCRdb lists only in-frame clones, some missing. Singletons are absent from the sample, which has more than 250,000 clones. Sequencing was carried out using CD4+ T cells sorted from a lymph node. The receptors were sampled from a C3H/HeJ mouse with alopecia areata. Strain MHC haplotype: H2-k.

This clone occurred a few times. Gene names follow the mouse nomenclature. With the read ending 4 residues before the CDR3 end, the germline J gene is used to fill in that end. The V gene is TRBV13-3, the J gene TRBJ1-1; 10 positions agree with TRBD1. The CDR3 extends over 14 amino acids. Germline lookup yields CDR1 NNHDY and CDR2 SYVADS. CDR3 bases read: TGTGCCAGCAGTGATGCAGGGACAGGGGTA. Amino acid sequence: CASSDAGTGV. The CDR3 in its entirety is CASSDAGTGVEVFF.

This clone was found a few times. Gene and germline names: mouse. The observed sequence ends 4 residues before the CDR3 terminus, with the missing tail filled in from the germline J gene. The chain combines TRBV19 with TRBJ1-1, with D perhaps TRBD1 (6 bases). Trimming cost V 3 bases and J 0 bases, with 9 bases left between them. Germline CDR1 is FNHDT and CDR2 is SITEND (reference sequence). The CDR3 consists of 14 residues. Here the CDR3 reads CASSNWTANTEVFF. The sequenced CDR3 bases are TGTGCCAGCAGTAACTGGACAGCAAACACA.

This clone has more than one count but fewer than ten. Genes and germline come from the mouse. The DNA ends 4 residues before the CDR3 does, and the rest of the CDR3 is filled in from the germline J gene. This chain links TRBV13-1 with TRBJ2-3, with D possibly matching TRBD2 (6 bases). The CDR3 has 14 amino acids. Deletions cut 8 bases from V and 0 bases from J, with 13 bases between. CDR1 is NSHNY and CDR2 is SYGAGN in the germline V gene. Partial CDR3 DNA: TGTGCCAGTGGGACTTTTTCTAGTGCAGAA. Residues: CASGTFSSAE. The full-length CDR3 reads as CASGTFSSAETLYF.

This clone appeared a few times. Gene labels here are mouse ones. Read data end 4 residues before the CDR3 end; the end is taken from the germline J gene. The genes are TRBV19 and TRBJ1-2; D gene ambiguous. V was trimmed by 2 bases and J by 0 bases, leaving 8 bases between them. The CDR3 is 14 amino acids. From germline, CDR1 is FNHDT and CDR2 SITEND (reference sequence). CDR3 DNA (partial): TGTGCCAGCAGTATGACAAACTCAAACTCC. Its protein is CASSMTNSNS. The complete CDR3 sequence is CASSMTNSNSDYTF.

As regards this clone: Gene names refer to mouse genes. The missing CDR3 end, 4 residues past where the read stops, is filled in from the germline J gene. The chain couples TRBV13-2 to TRBJ2-2; 10 bases match TRBD1. J gave up 4 bases and V 2 bases, and 2 bases lay outside the gene matches. The CDR3 totals 15 residues. Germline V gene sequence: CDR1 NNHNN, CDR2 SYGAGS (reference sequence). CDR3 sequence reads: CASGDGTGATGQLYF. The sequenced CDR3 bases are TGTGCCAGCGGTGACGGGACAGGGGCCACCGGG.

This clone has only a few counts. The germline and genes are mouse ones. Additional DNA sequences in this sample encode the identical CDR3. The part of the CDR3 DNA that was read is TGTGCTAGCAGCCGCGGGACAGCAAACACA. Translated, it gives CASSRGTANT. The whole CDR3 protein is CASSRGTANTEVFF. V gene TRBV17 combines with J gene TRBJ1-1; TRBD1 aligns across 7 bases. The sequence runs out 4 residues before the end of the CDR3; the remainder is reconstructed from the germline J gene. J gave up 0 bases and V 6 bases, and 4 bases lay outside the gene matches. This CDR3 region has 14 residues. Germline-derived CDR1 and CDR2 are MNHDT and YYDKIL.

Of note for this clone: The gene symbols are mouse symbols. The read finishes 4 residues shy of the CDR3 end, and the germline J gene is used to complete it. The chain couples TRBV13-3 to TRBJ1-1; D not certain. V was pared by 6 bases and J by 0 bases, with 3 bases between. The CDR3 has 11 amino acids. CDR1 is NNHDY, CDR2 SYVADS, per germline. CDR3 DNA, as far as it was read: TGTGCCAGCACCTCAAACACA. Translation: CASTSNT. The CDR3 in full is CASTSNTEVFF.

This clone showed up just a few times. Mouse gene names and germline throughout. The read ends 4 residues early relative to the CDR3; the germline J gene fills the gap. This CDR3 is also generated by other DNA sequences in the sample. The J gene is TRBJ1-2, the V gene TRBV13-3, with unresolved D. Per germline, CDR1 NNHDY and CDR2 SYVADS. Between the trimmed V and J ends, which lost 0 bases and 2 bases, there was a span of 5 bases. This CDR3 contains 13 residues. The sequenced part of the CDR3 DNA is TGTGCCAGCAGTGATGCAATCAACTCC. Protein sequence: CASSDAINS. The full CDR3 is CASSDAINSDYTF.